This TCR beta chain is from a study of blood T cell repertoires in COVID-19. V lost 0 bases and J lost 5; bases outside the gene matches: 9. Looked up from germline, CDR1 is LGHNA and CDR2 is YSLEER. This CDR3 spans 17 amino acids. Profiling relied on immunoSEQ multiplex PCR, and the TCRdb table lists in-frame clones only, not all of them. The sample holds roughly 300,000 clones; over 75% are singletons and the top ten take about 8%. The rearrangement joins TRBV4-3 to TRBJ2-3, with TRBD1 matching over 9 bases. This TCR was recovered from a woman in her 50s who had recovered from COVID-19. The sequenced sample was peripheral blood. The CDR3 coding sequence is TGCGCCAGCAGCCAAGAGGGGGCGGGACAGGGTCGAGATACGCAGTATTTT. Its protein product is CASSQEGAGQGRDTQYF.